The entry below gives a single T cell receptor beta chain sequence along with its context. What it binds is unknown. During the collection period, no donor immune events like infections were recorded. The repertoire was sequenced with immunoSEQ multiplex PCR; TCRdb's copy has only in-frame clones and lacks some. The sample lists 100,000 or so clones, roughly 88% seen once, with approximately 6% in the top ten. This sample is part of a study of identifying expanded T cells in peripheral blood. Study results and caveats: Over about two and four weeks, about 15 and 18 clones changed, versus 1.2 between replicates. Approximately two-week clone count variance significantly increased as total template count grew.

V shed 0 bases and J shed 5 bases, with 12 bases lying between them. The CDR3 length is 15 residues. The germline V gene encodes CDR1 SGHRS and CDR2 YFSETQ. This clonotype was sampled from a person aged 18-69 years in good health. Sequencing input: blood. The chain recombines TRBV5-1 with TRBJ2-1; TRBD2 might be the D (5 bases). CDR3 DNA: TGCGCCAGCAGCTTGGGTAGCGCCCGCGACAATGAGCAGTTCTTC. Protein sequence: CASSLGSARDNEQFF.